This T cell receptor (beta chain) was captured by sequencing in a study of CXCR3-negative and CXCR3-positive naive CD8 T cells. As for the study in general: Collectively, the libraries yielded about 140 million TRB reads in total, at about 1.5 +/- 0.3 million per library. General study results and limits: Naive cells that were CXCR3-negative or CXCR3-positive used TRBV-TRBJ genes alike, while memory cells diverged. After cryopreservation, expression of CXCR3 was partially reduced, and most assays were run with fresh PBMCs. Naive subsets displayed similar surface CD5, and TCR strength was inferred from TRB CDR3 properties.

As for this clonotype: Its antigen remains unidentified.

Libraries of TRB cDNA were made by 5' RACE and carried UMIs. TCRdb reanalyzed the 5' RACE reads and collapses them to one entry per CDR3 protein, without DNA. This table holds around 48,000 distinct CDR3 sequences. CDR3 length: 17 residues. Sequencing input: memory CD8+ T cells from blood. The gene calls are TRBV21-1 and TRBJ2-7; no DNA is available, so the TRBD2 call from TCRdb remains unchecked. TRBV21-1 is recorded as a pseudogene. The TCR sequence derives from a human donor in good health. Some clones in this sample may be carry-over from other donors' samples. CDR3 in amino acids: CASSTKEATSRVDEQYF.